In this sample, the clone carrying this T cell receptor (beta chain) turned up many times. Its specificity is not known. This sample was taken from a study of T cell repertoires in cytomegalovirus infection. Study details: It can be stated that public TCR beta signatures indicated CMV infection as well as a matching HLA type.

Whole-study findings and limits: The study identified carriers of CMV plus the relevant HLA from cumulative public TCR beta family frequency.

TCRdb re-called the reads with MiXCR, one entry per CDR3 protein. The table has 250,000 to 350,000 distinct CDR3 sequences, about 23% seen once; the top ten hold 11% to 15%. CDR3 size: 15 residues. Germline V gene data show CDR1 as SGHTA and CDR2 as FQGNSA. The V end lost 4 bases, the J end lost 5 bases, and 17 bases lay between the germline ends. The TCR originated in a human donor in good health (CMV status not recorded). Some clones in this sample may be carry-over from other donors' samples. V and J are TRBV7-2 and TRBJ1-2; tentatively, D is TRBD1 (5 bases). The sequencing input was PBMCs. CDR3 coding DNA: TGTGCCAGCAGCTCCGTAGGGACTAAGGGTTATGGCTACACCTTC. Protein sequence: CASSSVGTKGYGYTF.